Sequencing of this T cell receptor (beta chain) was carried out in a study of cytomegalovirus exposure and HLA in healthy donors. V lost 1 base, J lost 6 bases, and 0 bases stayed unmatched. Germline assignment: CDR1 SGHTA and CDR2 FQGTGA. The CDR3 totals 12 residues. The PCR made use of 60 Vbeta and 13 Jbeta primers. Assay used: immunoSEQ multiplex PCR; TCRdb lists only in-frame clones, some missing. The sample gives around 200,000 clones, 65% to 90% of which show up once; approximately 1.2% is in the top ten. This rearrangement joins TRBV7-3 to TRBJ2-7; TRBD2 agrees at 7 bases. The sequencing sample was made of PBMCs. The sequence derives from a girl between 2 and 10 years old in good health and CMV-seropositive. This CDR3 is CASSLSGGEQYF. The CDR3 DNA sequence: TGTGCCAGCAGCTTAAGCGGGGGCGAGCAGTACTTC.